The 11 T cell receptor beta chains listed next were all sequenced from one sample in a study of CD8 T cells in ankylosing spondylitis. TCRdb reprocessed the 5' RACE reads with MiXCR, giving one entry per CDR3 protein. Here the sample spans about 36,000 distinct CDR3 sequences, 9.5% to 12% being singletons. Sequencing used synovial fluid, either unsorted or a sorted T cell fraction (not recorded which). The receptors shown here come from a male donor with ankylosing spondylitis.

This chain uses TRBV2 with TRBJ2-7; 9 bases agree with TRBD1. This CDR3 has 16 amino acids. Unmatched junction bases numbered 13, after V lost 10 bases and J lost 0 bases. Germline-derived CDR1 and CDR2 are SNHLY and FYNNEI. As DNA, the CDR3 is TGTGCCATACCCTTACAGGGGGCGGCAAGCTCCTACGAGCAGTACTTC. This translates into CAIPLQGAASSYEQYF.

This clonotype was seen at least ten times. This rearrangement joins TRBV20-1 to TRBJ2-7; 7 bases line up with TRBD1. V was clipped by 5 bases and J by 4 bases; unmatched bases: 8. CDR3 size: 13 residues. Germline V gene sequence: CDR1 DFQATT, CDR2 SNEGSKA (reference sequence). In DNA, the CDR3 is TGCAGTGCTTTAACAGGGGTGGGATACGAGCAGTACTTC. It codes for CSALTGVGYEQYF.

This clonotype has at least ten counts. This chain links TRBV7-9 with TRBJ2-1, with 11 bases that match TRBD2. V shed 3 bases and J 8 bases; nucleotides not matched to a gene: 9. The germline CDR1 and CDR2 sequences are SEHNR and FQNEAQ (reference sequence). CDR3 length: 16 residues. The CDR3 nucleotides read TGTGCCAGCAGCTTCCCGACTAGCGGGACCACATATGAGCAGTTCTTC. Its translation: CASSFPTSGTTYEQFF. The complete variable domain, with remaining parts taken from reference TRBV7-9 and TRBJ2-1, reads DTGVSQNPRHKITKRGQNVTFRCDPISEHNRLYWYRQTLGQGPEFLTYFQNEAQLEKSRLLSDRFSAERPKGSFSTLEIQRTEQGDSAMYLCASSFPTSGTTYEQFFGPGTRLTVL.

This clonotype was counted ten times or more. The J gene is TRBJ2-3, the V gene TRBV11-1, with 12 bases that match TRBD2. Losses at the gene ends were 3 bases for V and 0 bases for J; bases not matched to a gene: 16. The CDR3 sequence is 21 residues long. The germline CDR1 and CDR2 sequences are SGHAT and FQDESV (reference sequence). CDR3: CASSFPGYEGTSGFSTDTQYF. The CDR3 DNA reads as TGTGCCAGCAGCTTTCCAGGGTATGAGGGGACTAGCGGGTTCAGCACAGATACGCAGTATTTT.

This clonotype was detected a few times. J is TRBJ1-2 and V is TRBV13, with 7 bases matching TRBD1. CDR3 length: 14 amino acids. With V trimmed by 3 bases and J by 5 bases, 6 bases remained unmatched. Germline V CDR1 and CDR2: PRHDT, FYEKMQ (reference sequence). The CDR3 loop reads CASSLGTADYGYTF. DNA of the CDR3: TGTGCCAGCAGCTTGGGGACAGCCGATTATGGCTACACCTTC.

This clonotype has a count of ten or more. The chain employs TRBV10-3 and TRBJ1-1; D perhaps matches TRBD1 (5 bases). Trimming removed 2 bases at V and 6 bases at J, with 13 bases between. Germline loops: CDR1 ENHRY, CDR2 SYGVKD. The length of the CDR3 is 14 residues. The CDR3 coding sequence is TGTGCCATCAGTGAGCCCCAGGGATTTGCTGAAGCTTTCTTT. This gives the protein CAISEPQGFAEAFF.

By its share, this clonotype is medium-sized. The J gene is TRBJ2-1, the V gene TRBV28; TRBD2 is a possible D gene (5 bases). V was shortened by 6 bases and J by 8 bases, with 14 bases between the two germline ends. This CDR3 spans 13 amino acids. Germline CDR1 is MDHEN and CDR2 is SYDVKM. CDR3 sequence (DNA): TGTGCCAGCAGACGACCAGGACTTTATGAGCAGTTCTTC. Its translation is CASRRPGLYEQFF.

A remark on this clonotype: One junction end disagrees with the germline gene, perhaps due to a read error. J is TRBJ2-5 and V is TRBV14; 7 positions match TRBD2. CDR3 length equals 15 residues. Per the germline V gene, CDR1 is SGHDN and CDR2 is FVKESK. Written as DNA, the CDR3 is TGTGCCAGCAGTCAAGAAACGGGGGGACGTGAGACCCAGTACTTC. Translation gives CASSQETGGRETQYF. The complete variable domain, with remaining parts taken from reference TRBV14 and TRBJ2-5, reads EAGVTQFPSHSVIEKGQTVTLRCDPISGHDNLYWYRRVMGKEIKFLLHFVKESKQDESGMPNNRFLAERTGGTYSTLKVQPAELEDSGVYFCASSQETGGRETQYFGPGTRLLVL.

This clonotype was seen only a few times. V usage is TRBV20-1 and J usage is TRBJ2-3; the D is unclear. The CDR3 is 16 residues long. V was cut by 5 bases and J by 0 bases, with 18 bases left in between. The V gene's germline CDR1 is DFQATT and CDR2 SNEGSKA (reference sequence). The CDR3 protein is CSASFGAVGSTDTQYF. The DNA for the CDR3 is TGCAGTGCTTCATTTGGCGCCGTAGGTAGCACAGATACGCAGTATTTT.

V and J are TRBV5-1 and TRBJ1-1; tentatively, D is TRBD1 (5 bases). There are 15 residues in the CDR3. Germline CDR1 and CDR2: SGHRS and YFSETQ. Trimming removed 1 base from V and 4 bases from J, with 14 bases in between. In DNA, the CDR3 is TGCGCCAGCAGCTTGAAGTGGGACGGCAGCACTGAAGCTTTCTTT. Its translation is CASSLKWDGSTEAFF.

This chain links TRBV7-2 with TRBJ2-1; 8 bases fit TRBD2. CDR1 and CDR2 (germline): SGHTA, FQGNSA. The trim removed 3 bases at V and 8 bases at J, leaving 6 bases unmatched. The length of the CDR3 is 14 residues. The CDR3 nucleotides read TGTGCCAGCAGCTTCCCCGGGACTAGGTATGAGCAGTTCTTC. It encodes CASSFPGTRYEQFF.